These 32 T cell receptor beta chains share one sample of origin, sequenced in a study of blood T cell repertoires in COVID-19. Assay: immunoSEQ multiplex PCR; the TCRdb copy retains only in-frame clones and omits some. The sample lists approximately 250,000 clones, over 75% occurring once. Sequenced material: PBMCs or T cells enriched from blood (not recorded which). Receptors originate from a woman aged 45-65 years with acute COVID-19.

The chain recombines TRBV19 with TRBJ1-2; 8 bases align to TRBD1. Germline loops: CDR1 LNHDA, CDR2 SQIVND (reference sequence). This CDR3 has 16 residues. The J segment lost 3 bases and the V segment lost 8 bases, leaving 14 bases of the junction unmatched. The CDR3 coding sequence is TGTGCCAGTCGGGGAGTAAACAGGGGGACGGACTATGGCTACACCTTC. Translation gives CASRGVNRGTDYGYTF.

V gene TRBV7-2 combines with J gene TRBJ2-1; TRBD2 is a possible D gene (5 bases). This CDR3 has 15 amino acids. CDR1 is SGHTA, CDR2 FQGNSA, per germline. Trimming removed 1 base from V and 0 bases from J, with 7 bases in between. As DNA, the CDR3 is TGTGCCAGCAGCTTAGTAGGGAGCTCCTACAATGAGCAGTTCTTC. It codes for CASSLVGSSYNEQFF.

The chain links TRBV30 to TRBJ1-1; tentative D call: TRBD1 (6 bases). CDR3 length: 15 amino acids. In germline, CDR1 is GTSNPN, CDR2 SVGIG (reference sequence). V was shortened by 5 bases and J by 0 bases, with 16 bases between the two germline ends. This CDR3 reads CAWGKTGPLNTEAFF. CDR3 in DNA: TGTGCCTGGGGAAAAACAGGGCCTTTGAACACTGAAGCTTTCTTT.

This chain joins TRBV7-4 and TRBJ1-4; 7 bases line up with TRBD1. Germline V CDR1 and CDR2: SGHVT, SQSDAQ. The junction had 12 bases not matched to a gene; V was cut back by 4 bases and J by 4 bases. This CDR3 contains 17 residues. The CDR3 region has the DNA TGTGCCAGCAGCTCTCGCTACCGGGACAGCTTTAATGAAAAACTGTTTTTT. It is translated as CASSSRYRDSFNEKLFF.

This clone was seen just once. The chain carries TRBV7-9 and TRBJ1-5; D is unclear. V was trimmed by 5 bases and J by 2 bases, leaving 16 bases between them. Germline CDR1 reads SEHNR; CDR2 reads FQNEAQ (reference sequence). The CDR3 totals 16 residues. CDR3 loop: CASSLVAVAGNQPQHF. The CDR3, as DNA: TGTGCCAGCAGCCTGGTTGCAGTAGCGGGCAATCAGCCCCAGCATTTT.

V usage is TRBV5-1 and J usage is TRBJ2-7; D possibly corresponds to TRBD1 (6 bases). This CDR3 region has 12 residues. Germline-derived CDR1 and CDR2 are SGHRS and YFSETQ. V was pared by 5 bases and J by 3 bases, with 9 bases between. The CDR3 DNA follows: TGCGCCAGCAGGACAGGAGACTACGAGCAGTACTTC. It yields the protein CASRTGDYEQYF.

The chain has TRBV7-9 and TRBJ1-6; 8 nucleotides align to TRBD1. V shed 1 base, J shed 10 bases, and the junction held 3 bases outside the gene matches. This CDR3 contains 14 residues. Germline assignment: CDR1 SEHNR and CDR2 FQNEAQ (reference sequence). In nucleotides, the CDR3 is TGTGCCAGCAGCTTAGGGGGACAGGTGTCACCCCTCCACTTT. Translating it yields CASSLGGQVSPLHF.

The chain employs TRBV7-2 and TRBJ1-5; the match to TRBD1 covers 7 bases. Germline trimming cut 3 bases from V and 4 bases from J; bases unmatched to any gene: 3. The CDR3 consists of 14 residues. CDR1 is SGHTA, CDR2 FQGNSA, per germline. The CDR3 DNA reads as TGTGCCAGCAGCTTCGACAGGGCTAATCAGCCCCAGCATTTT. Residues: CASSFDRANQPQHF. Looking up the rest from reference TRBV7-2 and TRBJ1-5 gives the full variable domain: GAGVSQSPSNKVTEKGKDVELRCDPISGHTALYWYRQSLGQGLEFLIYFQGNSAPDKSGLPSDRFSAERTGGSVSTLTIQRTQQEDSAVYLCASSFDRANQPQHFGDGTRLSIL.

The gene calls are TRBV29-1 and TRBJ1-2, with a weak D call TRBD1 (6 bases). Germline lookup yields CDR1 SQVTM and CDR2 ANQGSEA. CDR3 length: 15 residues. V lost 2 bases, J lost 3 bases, and 16 bases lay in between. CDR3 nucleotide sequence: TGCAGCGTTGAAACTTTGAGACAGGATGACTATGGCTACACCTTC. Translated, it gives CSVETLRQDDYGYTF.

A few counts support this clone. This rearrangement joins TRBV30 to TRBJ2-1; the D is unclear. CDR1 GTSNPN and CDR2 SVGIG come from the germline V gene (reference sequence). Trimming removed 3 bases from V and 15 bases from J, with 18 bases in between. CDR3 size: 12 residues. DNA of the CDR3: TGTGCCTGGAGAGAAGACACGCAAAAGCCGTTCTTC. It codes for CAWREDTQKPFF.

CDR3 sequence: CASNYKYPYNEQFF. In DNA, the CDR3 is TGCGCCAGCAACTACAAGTACCCTTACAATGAGCAGTTCTTC. V usage is TRBV10-1 and J usage is TRBJ2-1, with D unclear. The CDR3 covers 14 residues. Trimming removed 7 bases at V and 4 bases at J, with 14 bases between. Germline lookup yields CDR1 WNHNN and CDR2 SYGVQD (reference sequence).

The V call is TRBV4-3, the J call TRBJ1-2; D gene unclear. Looked up from germline, CDR1 is LGHNA and CDR2 is YSLEER. V lost 4 bases and J 5 bases, leaving 11 bases between the germline ends. The CDR3 has 13 residues. The DNA for the CDR3 is TGCGCCAGCAGCCCCGGCACAGAGTATGGCTACACCTTC. It encodes CASSPGTEYGYTF.

This chain uses TRBV7-2 with TRBJ1-5; D is undetermined. Germline-derived CDR1 and CDR2 are SGHTA and FQGNSA. With 1 base removed from V and 0 bases from J, the gap between germline ends came to 10 bases. This CDR3 is built from 16 residues. The CDR3, as DNA: TGTGCCAGCAGCTTAGTCACCGGGTATAGCAATCAGCCCCAGCATTTT. This encodes CASSLVTGYSNQPQHF. The variable domain in full, completed from reference TRBV7-2 and TRBJ1-5, reads GAGVSQSPSNKVTEKGKDVELRCDPISGHTALYWYRQSLGQGLEFLIYFQGNSAPDKSGLPSDRFSAERTGGSVSTLTIQRTQQEDSAVYLCASSLVTGYSNQPQHFGDGTRLSIL.

The chain links TRBV11-1 to TRBJ1-2; a weak D match, TRBD1 (6 bases). The length of the CDR3 is 14 residues. Trimming removed 6 bases from V and 3 bases from J, with 14 bases in between. The V gene's germline CDR1 is SGHAT and CDR2 FQDESV (reference sequence). The CDR3 here is CASRVTGSDYGYTF. DNA of the CDR3: TGTGCCAGCAGAGTCACAGGGAGCGACTATGGCTACACCTTC.

The V and J genes are TRBV6-2 or TRBV6-3 and TRBJ1-5; 10 bases agree with TRBD1. J gave up 1 base and V 4 bases, and 7 bases lay outside the gene matches. This CDR3 comprises 17 residues. Germline values: CDR1 MNHEY, CDR2 SVGEGT. CDR3 DNA sequence: TGTGCCAGCAGTTTAGGGACAGGGGCGAGGAGCAATCAGCCCCAGCATTTT. Amino acids: CASSLGTGARSNQPQHF.

V gene TRBV4-3 combines with J gene TRBJ1-4; 9 nucleotides align to TRBD1. Unmatched junction bases numbered 8, after V lost 4 bases and J lost 11 bases. The germline CDR1 and CDR2 sequences are LGHNA and YSLEER. The CDR3 spans 14 residues. In nucleotides, the CDR3 is TGCGCCAGCAGCCCCAACAGGGGGCCGGTCAAACTGTTTTTT. Translation gives CASSPNRGPVKLFF.

This clone was observed a handful of times. The chain is built from TRBV4-1 and TRBJ1-3; 7 bases match TRBD1. This CDR3 comprises 14 residues. Per germline, CDR1 MGHRA and CDR2 YSYEKL. Unmatched junction bases numbered 7, after V lost 4 bases and J lost 7 bases. The CDR3 here is CASSPQGFSNTIYF. CDR3 sequence (DNA): TGCGCCAGCAGCCCACAGGGGTTTTCGAACACCATATATTTT.

The gene calls are TRBV27 and TRBJ1-1; 9 bases are a match to TRBD1. V trimming: 5 bases; J trimming: 5 bases; junction bases outside the gene matches: 18. CDR3 length equals 18 residues. Germline CDR1 MNHEY, CDR2 SMNVEV (reference sequence). The chain's CDR3 is CASSPLTIPQGAGTEAFF. DNA of the CDR3: TGTGCCAGCAGTCCTTTAACAATTCCACAGGGGGCAGGGACTGAAGCTTTCTTT.

This clone has ten or more counts. Distinct nucleotide sequences in the sample also encode this CDR3. V is TRBV6-5 and J is TRBJ1-5, with no clear D. This CDR3 region has 15 residues. V dropped 0 bases and J dropped 1 base, with 7 bases sitting between them. Germline V gene sequence: CDR1 MNHEY, CDR2 SVGAGI. The CDR3 DNA reads as TGTGCCAGCAGTTACTCGGGCAGGAGCAATCAGCCCCAGCATTTT. It encodes CASSYSGRSNQPQHF.

V is TRBV9 and J is TRBJ1-6, with TRBD1 identical over 7 bases. This CDR3 is built from 18 residues. V lost 4 bases to trimming and J lost 0 bases; unmatched junction nucleotides: 10. Germline V gives CDR1 SGDLS, CDR2 YYNGEE. The CDR3 DNA follows: TGTGCCAGCAGCCCCCATAAGGGGGCGGGCTCCTATAATTCACCCCTCCACTTT. Amino acid sequence: CASSPHKGAGSYNSPLHF.

The J gene is TRBJ1-1, the V gene TRBV6-5; TRBD1 matches 8 bases. The length of the CDR3 is 15 residues. The V segment lost 5 bases and the J segment 0 bases; nucleotides outside the gene matches: 5. Germline V gene sequence: CDR1 MNHEY, CDR2 SVGAGI. The CDR3 coding sequence is TGTGCCAGCAGTCCCCGGGACAGGCTGAACACTGAAGCTTTCTTT. Amino acid sequence: CASSPRDRLNTEAFF.

The J gene is TRBJ2-7, the V gene TRBV5-1; TRBD1 agrees at 9 bases. J was trimmed by 3 bases and V by 0 bases; bases with no gene match: 13. From germline, CDR1 is SGHRS and CDR2 YFSETQ. This CDR3 spans 18 amino acids. The CDR3 DNA is TGCGCCAGCAGCTTGGAGGGGACAGGGATTAAATTTAGCTACGAGCAGTACTTC. This encodes CASSLEGTGIKFSYEQYF. Full variable domain (rest looked up from reference TRBV5-1 and TRBJ2-7): KAGVTQTPRYLIKTRGQQVTLSCSPISGHRSVSWYQQTPGQGLQFLFEYFSETQRNKGNFPGRFSGRQFSNSRSEMNVSTLELGDSALYLCASSLEGTGIKFSYEQYFGPGTRLTVT.

This chain connects TRBV7-2 to TRBJ2-1; D is unclear. In germline, CDR1 is SGHTA, CDR2 FQGNSA. The CDR3 covers 16 residues. V dropped 1 base and J dropped 6 bases, with 16 bases sitting between them. The CDR3, as DNA: TGTGCCAGCAGCTTAGGTGGCCAACAATCGTCCAATGAGCAGTTCTTC. Protein: CASSLGGQQSSNEQFF.

The J gene is TRBJ2-3, the V gene TRBV10-3; tentatively, D is TRBD2 (6 bases). CDR1 and CDR2 from the germline V gene are ENHRY and SYGVKD. CDR3 size: 16 residues. V was clipped by 0 bases and J by 0 bases, with 10 bases between them. The CDR3 coding sequence is TGTGCCATCAGTGAGTCCGGGACTGTTAGCACAGATACGCAGTATTTT. Translation: CAISESGTVSTDTQYF.

The chain uses TRBV6-5 and TRBJ1-4, with TRBD1 matching over 9 bases. Looked up from germline, CDR1 is MNHEY and CDR2 is SVGAGI. V trimming: 7 bases; J trimming: 8 bases; junction bases outside the gene matches: 8. This CDR3 region has 14 residues. CDR3 amino acids: CASKRQGTGEKLFF. In DNA form, the CDR3 reads TGTGCCAGCAAGAGACAGGGGACAGGGGAAAAACTGTTTTTT.

The chain couples TRBV5-1 to TRBJ2-4, with a tentative D call TRBD1 (5 bases). CDR3 length: 14 residues. Looked up from germline, CDR1 is SGHRS and CDR2 is YFSETQ. Between the trimmed V and J ends, which lost 4 bases and 9 bases, there was a span of 17 bases. CDR3 DNA sequence: TGCGCCAGCAGCCCCGACTCTATCACAGGCATTCAGTACTTC. This translates into CASSPDSITGIQYF.

V and J are TRBV6-4 and TRBJ2-7; D not certain. Trimming removed 6 bases at V and 4 bases at J, with 16 bases between. The CDR3 loop spans 14 amino acids. Germline CDR1 and CDR2: MRHNA and SNTAGT. The CDR3 region has the DNA TGTGCCAGCAGCCGTAGCTGCTCCGAATACGAGCAGTACTTC. It yields the protein CASSRSCSEYEQYF.

This chain uses TRBV29-1 with TRBJ1-1; D perhaps matches TRBD1 (5 bases). From germline, CDR1 is SQVTM and CDR2 ANQGSEA. CDR3 length equals 13 residues. V was cut by 2 bases and J by 5 bases, with 12 bases left in between. Here the CDR3 DNA reads TGCAGCGTTGAAATCAGGGCAGGGACTGAAGCTTTCTTT. Translating gives CSVEIRAGTEAFF.

This rearrangement joins TRBV11-2 to TRBJ2-7, with 9 nucleotides matching TRBD2. The length of the CDR3 is 17 residues. V lost 1 base, J lost 3 bases, and 10 bases stayed unmatched. Germline assignment: CDR1 SGHAT and CDR2 FQNNGV. CDR3 loop: CASSLGLGGGAHYEQYF. The CDR3 coding sequence is TGTGCCAGCAGCTTAGGACTCGGCGGGGGGGCTCACTACGAGCAGTACTTC.

This clone was found once. This chain links TRBV30 with TRBJ2-7; TRBD2 agrees at 7 bases. After removal of 5 bases from V and 6 bases from J, the junction contained 4 bases not matched to a gene. Germline loops: CDR1 GTSNPN, CDR2 SVGIG (reference sequence). CDR3 size: 11 residues. Written as DNA, the CDR3 is TGTGCCTGGGACTCGGGGGGCGAGCAGTACTTC. Translating gives CAWDSGGEQYF.

The chain is built from TRBV18 and TRBJ1-5; 8 nucleotides line up with TRBD1. Germline values: CDR1 KGHSH, CDR2 LQKENI. Trimming removed 5 bases from V and 6 bases from J; junction bases left unmatched: 6. The CDR3 spans 14 residues. In nucleotides, the CDR3 is TGTGCCAGCTCAAGAGACAGGGGTGGTCAGCCCCAGCATTTT. Encoded protein: CASSRDRGGQPQHF.

The chain joins TRBV9 to TRBJ1-4; 7 positions match TRBD1. The germline gives CDR1 SGDLS, CDR2 YYNGEE. The V and J ends lost 3 bases and 0 bases, in that order; junction bases with no gene match: 11. This CDR3 is 18 amino acids long. This CDR3 reads CASSARTGGSATNEKLFF. The CDR3 DNA reads as TGTGCCAGCAGCGCCCGGACAGGAGGTAGTGCAACTAATGAAAAACTGTTTTTT.